A selection of T cell receptor beta chains follows, all from one sample in a study of T cells after somatic rescue of genetic block. The data were produced by immunoSEQ multiplex PCR, yet TCRdb's version contains in-frame clones alone and is incomplete. The profile shows 65,000 to 70,000 clones, about 91% of them singletons. The sequencing sample was made of peripheral blood mononuclear cells (PBMCs). Receptors were obtained from a man between 40 and 49 years old. Each CDR3 is given with its conserved first and last residue. The D gene is left open where the match is weak. Clone size is stated in some rows and not others, as once, few, many or a class when expanded.

D gene	V gene	clone size	J gene	CDR3 DNA	CDR3 protein
-	TRBV28	-	TRBJ1-5	TGTGCCAGCAGTTTTTCCGGCGGGAGCAATCAGCCCCAGCATTTT	CASSFSGGSNQPQHF
-	TRBV11-3	-	TRBJ2-7	TGTGCCAGCAGCTTAGGGGCAGGGCAAACCTACGAGCAGTACTTC	CASSLGAGQTYEQYF
TRBD1	TRBV5-5	once	TRBJ2-7	TGTGCCAGCAGCTTTCAAGACAGGGCAGGCTACGAGCAGTACTTC	CASSFQDRAGYEQYF
-	TRBV6-6	-	TRBJ1-5	TGTGCCAGCAGATTGGACAGCGCGAGCAATCAGCCCCAGCATTTT	CASRLDSASNQPQHF
TRBD1	TRBV14	-	TRBJ2-1	TGTGCCAGCAGCCAAGAGAGGGGGCTATCCTACAATGAGCAGTTCTTC	CASSQERGLSYNEQFF
-	TRBV25-1	-	TRBJ2-2	TGTGCCAGCAGTGAAGGGAAGTGGGATTCCGGGGAGCTGTTTTTT	CASSEGKWDSGELFF
-	TRBV27	-	TRBJ2-7	TGTGCCAGCAGTCCAGGATCCTACGAGCAGTACTTC	CASSPGSYEQYF
-	TRBV5-6	-	TRBJ2-7	TGTGCCAGCAGCTTGCAGCAGGGCTACGAGCAGTACTTC	CASSLQQGYEQYF
-	TRBV11-3	-	TRBJ2-3	TGTGCCAGCAGCTTGGAGCGCAGGGGGGAAATAACAGATACGCAGTATTTT	CASSLERRGEITDTQYF
-	TRBV19	-	TRBJ2-2	TGTGCCAGTAGTACGAATATGGGACAAGCGAACACCGGGGAGCTGTTTTTT	CASSTNMGQANTGELFF
TRBD1	TRBV5-5	-	TRBJ2-5	TGTGCCAGCAGCCTATCCCCGGGACAGGGTGGGAAGACCCAGTACTTC	CASSLSPGQGGKTQYF
TRBD2	TRBV5-1	once	TRBJ2-5	TGCGCCAGCAGCTTGTTGCCGGGACTAGCGGGAACAGAGACCCAGTACTTC	CASSLLPGLAGTETQYF
-	TRBV4-1	-	TRBJ2-7	TGCGCCAGCAGCCAAGATATGATATGGGACGAGCAGTACTTC	CASSQDMIWDEQYF
TRBD1	TRBV5-4	-	TRBJ1-1	TGTGCCAGCAGCTTGGCCCTGACAGGGACGGCTTTCTTT	CASSLALTGTAFF
-	TRBV4-1	few	TRBJ1-6	TGCGCCAGCAGCCACGACGGAGGACGGAGAACCAAAGGGGGGAGACCCCTCCACTTT	CASSHDGGRRTKGGRPLHF
TRBD2	TRBV19	-	TRBJ2-7	TGTGCCAGTAGTATTGTTCGAGCAGGGAGGGACGAGCAGTACTTC	CASSIVRAGRDEQYF
-	TRBV7-9	-	TRBJ2-3	TGTGCCAGCAGCTTGAGTCTCCCCACAGATACGCAGTATTTT	CASSLSLPTDTQYF
-	TRBV6-6	-	TRBJ2-7	TGTGCCAGCAGCCGCGGGGCGCTTGGCGAGCAGTACTTC	CASSRGALGEQYF
-	TRBV7-2	-	TRBJ2-1	TGTGCCAGCAGCTTACAACAGGGTCATGAGCAGTTCTTC	CASSLQQGHEQFF
-	TRBV5-1	-	TRBJ2-2	TGCGCCAGCACCTCGTGGGGGGTCAACACCGGGGAGCTGTTTTTT	CASTSWGVNTGELFF
-	TRBV6-1	-	TRBJ2-1	TGTGCCAGCGGGGGAAGGGGCACCTACAATGAGCAGTTCTTC	CASGGRGTYNEQFF
-	TRBV6-5	-	TRBJ1-5	TGTGCCAGCAGTTACCCGGGACGCTCCAGAAGTGGCCAGCATTTT	CASSYPGRSRSGQHF
TRBD2	TRBV7-6	few	TRBJ2-1	TGTGCCAGCAGCTCCATAGCGGGAGCCTCCTACAATGAGCAGTTCTTC	CASSSIAGASYNEQFF
TRBD2	TRBV4-2	-	TRBJ2-3	TGTGCCAGCAGCAGGACTAGCGGGGGGTCCTTCTTTAGCACAGATACGCAGTATTTT	CASSRTSGGSFFSTDTQYF